The sequence of this TCR beta chain was determined in a study of Tregs in tolerant kidney transplant recipients. Study results and caveats: This study did not directly address biological reproducibility. The small number of patients limits these findings pending further validation.

With 3 bases clipped from V and 11 bases from J, the junction kept 2 bases outside the gene matches. CDR1 MNHNS and CDR2 SASEGT come from the germline V gene. The CDR3 loop spans 11 amino acids. A note on this clone: Its antigen is still unknown.

Profiled with immunoSEQ multiplex PCR; TCRdb holds only in-frame clones, not every one. The data contain 60,000 or so clones, roughly 85% of them singletons. The source is a human donor who received a combined kidney and bone marrow transplant. This sample comprised Tregs from blood, obtained before the transplant. This rearrangement joins TRBV6-1 to TRBJ2-7, with 9 bases matching TRBD1. Here the CDR3 DNA reads TGTGCCAGCAGTGAGGGGACAGGGAAGTACTTC. Its translation is CASSEGTGKYF.